This T cell receptor beta chain originates from a study of Ad26.COV2.S vaccination and SARS-CoV-2 variants. Study at large: Ad26.COV2.S was injected intramuscularly once or twice, 56 days apart.

A word on this clone: The antigen remains unidentified.

The treatment was: over 15 received Ad26.COV2.S at low or high dose, single or two shots; roughly five received placebo; per-sample allocation not given. Specimen acquisition occurred on day 63 following the initial vaccine or placebo injection. This vaccine is an Ad26 vector that expresses the Wuhan-strain SARS-CoV-2 spike. Study conclusions and caveats: Assessments of TCR breadth and depth may have underestimated the total T cell responses.

TCRdb keeps only in-frame clones here, not all; method: immunoSEQ multiplex PCR. Here the sample spans approximately 400,000 clones, around 83% being singletons. The ends were cut back, 4 bases at V and 0 bases at J, with 17 bases in the middle. Germline V gives CDR1 SGHDN, CDR2 FVKESK. This CDR3 comprises 17 residues. The sequences come from peripheral blood, collected in a trial of Ad26.COV2.S vaccine versus placebo. The chain carries TRBV14 and TRBJ2-3; tentatively, D is TRBD1 (6 bases). The source is a person between 18 and 65 years old who received the Ad26.COV2.S COVID-19 vaccine or a placebo. This CDR3 is CASSLRSPRGSTDTQYF. CDR3 in DNA: TGTGCCAGCAGCCTCCGGTCCCCTAGGGGGAGCACAGATACGCAGTATTTT.